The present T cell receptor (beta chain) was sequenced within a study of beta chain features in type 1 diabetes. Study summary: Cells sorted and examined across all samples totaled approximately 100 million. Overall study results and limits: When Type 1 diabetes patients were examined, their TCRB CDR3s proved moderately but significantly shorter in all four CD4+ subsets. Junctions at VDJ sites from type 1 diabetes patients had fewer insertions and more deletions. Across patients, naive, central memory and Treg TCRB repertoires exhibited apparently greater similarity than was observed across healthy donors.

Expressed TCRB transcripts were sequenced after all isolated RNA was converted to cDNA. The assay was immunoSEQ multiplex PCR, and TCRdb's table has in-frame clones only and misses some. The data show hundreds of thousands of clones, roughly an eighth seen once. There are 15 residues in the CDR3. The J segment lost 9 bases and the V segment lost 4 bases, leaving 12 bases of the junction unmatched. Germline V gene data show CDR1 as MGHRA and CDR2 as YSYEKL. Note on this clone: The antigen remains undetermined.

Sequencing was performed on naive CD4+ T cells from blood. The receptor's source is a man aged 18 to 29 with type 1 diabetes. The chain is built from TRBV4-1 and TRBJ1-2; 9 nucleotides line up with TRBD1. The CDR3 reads CASSPRDREIGSYTF. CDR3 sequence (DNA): TGCGCCAGCAGCCCCCGGGACAGGGAAATAGGAAGCTACACCTTC.